These T cell receptor beta chains were read from a single sample in a study of T cell changes during pregnancy in multiple sclerosis. Data came from immunoSEQ multiplex PCR; TCRdb stores just in-frame clones and leaves some out. The sample lists fewer than 50,000 clones; approximately 90% were seen once. The sequenced sample was CD8+ T cells from peripheral blood mononuclear cells, obtained in the third trimester of pregnancy. The source of these receptors is a female donor with multiple sclerosis, enrolled in a pregnancy study. The CDR3 runs from the conserved cysteine through the conserved F or W. D genes are given only for firm matches. Size values are once, few and many counts, or a class for expanded clones, and some rows have none.

abundance	v_gene	d_gene	j_gene	CDR3aa	CDR3nt
-	TRBV7-8	TRBD2	TRBJ2-3	CASSLEIAGYTDTQYF	TGTGCCAGCAGCTTAGAGATAGCGGGGTACACAGATACGCAGTATTTT
-	TRBV9	-	TRBJ2-7	CASSVGGGIAYEQYF	TGTGCCAGCAGCGTAGGGGGGGGCATCGCCTACGAGCAGTACTTC
-	TRBV28	TRBD1	TRBJ1-1	CASSLLWDSAEAFF	TGTGCCAGCAGTTTACTATGGGACAGCGCAGAAGCTTTCTTT
-	TRBV7-9	-	TRBJ2-5	CASSPVTVTVWNLETQYF	TGTGCCAGCAGCCCCGTGACCGTGACAGTATGGAACCTAGAGACCCAGTACTTC
-	TRBV9	-	TRBJ2-1	CASSVSLWGRDNNEQFF	TGTGCCAGCAGCGTTTCCCTCTGGGGCAGGGACAACAATGAGCAGTTCTTC
-	TRBV27	TRBD2	TRBJ2-1	CASSLWSPTSGGAEGEQFF	TGTGCCAGCAGTTTATGGTCCCCGACTAGCGGGGGGGCCGAGGGTGAGCAGTTCTTC
-	TRBV12-5	TRBD1	TRBJ2-7	CASGLAGQGGRQYF	TGTGCTAGTGGTTTGGCAGGACAGGGTGGGCGACAGTACTTC
-	TRBV6-1	TRBD1	TRBJ1-1	CASSRDSLNTEAFF	TGTGCCAGCAGCCGGGACAGCTTGAACACTGAAGCTTTCTTT
-	TRBV10-2	-	TRBJ1-4	CASSWALTEEKLFF	TGCGCCAGCAGTTGGGCCCTTACTGAGGAAAAACTGTTTTTT
few	TRBV6-1	-	TRBJ2-7	CASSVNPGHSYEQYF	TGTGCCAGCAGTGTCAACCCGGGACACTCCTACGAGCAGTACTTC
-	TRBV2	TRBD2	TRBJ2-7	CASSEGLADSYEQYF	TGTGCCAGCAGTGAAGGACTAGCGGATTCCTACGAGCAGTACTTC
-	TRBV4-3	-	TRBJ1-1	CASSQGGGPAFF	TGCGCCAGCAGCCAGGGGGGAGGGCCAGCTTTCTTT
once	TRBV9	-	TRBJ2-4	CASSVGGSSKNIQYF	TGTGCCAGCAGCGTAGGAGGTTCGAGCAAAAACATTCAGTACTTC
-	TRBV19	TRBD2	TRBJ2-1	CASSIVASGGPRFF	TGTGCCAGTAGTATCGTGGCTAGCGGGGGCCCACGGTTCTTC
-	TRBV11-2	-	TRBJ2-1	CASSPGGRGTSPNYNEQFF	TGTGCCAGCAGCCCCGGGGGGCGGGGAACCTCACCGAATTACAATGAGCAGTTCTTC
-	TRBV12-5	-	TRBJ1-1	CASAPGEGLWLAFF	TGTGCTAGTGCCCCGGGGGAGGGTTTGTGGTTAGCTTTCTTT
-	TRBV13	-	TRBJ1-6	CASSLAARGQSSPLHF	TGTGCCAGCAGCTTAGCGGCTCGGGGTCAGAGTTCACCCCTCCACTTT
-	TRBV19	-	TRBJ1-2	CASTFDRSSNYGYTF	TGTGCCAGTACCTTCGACAGGTCATCGAACTATGGCTACACCTTC
-	TRBV5-6	-	TRBJ1-2	CASSAAHPSYGYTF	TGTGCCAGCAGCGCCGCCCACCCCAGCTATGGCTACACCTTC
-	TRBV5-4	-	TRBJ1-2	CASSSSGGFYGYTF	TGTGCCAGCAGCTCATCCGGGGGATTTTATGGCTACACCTTC
medium-sized	TRBV28	TRBD2	TRBJ2-2	CASSPGTRDNGELFF	TGTGCCAGCAGCCCAGGGACTAGAGATAACGGGGAGCTGTTTTTT
-	TRBV30	-	TRBJ2-2	CAWTASGPGELFF	TGTGCCTGGACCGCCTCTGGGCCCGGGGAGCTGTTTTTT
-	TRBV5-1	TRBD2	TRBJ2-1	CASSSSGLNYNEQFF	TGCGCCAGCAGCTCATCGGGACTAAACTACAATGAGCAGTTCTTC
-	TRBV11-3	-	TRBJ2-5	CASSLDTARETQYF	TGTGCCAGCAGCTTAGATACTGCACGGGAGACCCAGTACTTC
-	TRBV18	-	TRBJ1-1	CASSPWEMNTEAFF	TGTGCCAGCTCACCATGGGAGATGAACACTGAAGCTTTCTTT
-	TRBV7-9	-	TRBJ2-7	CASSLATYEQYF	TGTGCCAGCAGCTTAGCTACCTACGAGCAGTACTTC
-	TRBV5-6	-	TRBJ2-2	CASSSTGYTGELFF	TGTGCCAGCAGCTCTACGGGGTACACCGGGGAGCTGTTTTTT
-	TRBV5-3	TRBD1	TRBJ2-1	CARRFNRGSYNEQFF	TGTGCCAGAAGATTTAACAGGGGGTCCTACAATGAGCAGTTCTTC
-	TRBV13	TRBD1	TRBJ2-6	CASSFDRDSGANVLTF	TGTGCCAGCAGCTTCGACAGGGACTCTGGGGCCAACGTCCTGACTTTC
-	TRBV19	TRBD1	TRBJ1-2	CASSIASWGQNAGYTF	TGTGCCAGTAGTATTGCGTCGTGGGGACAGAATGCTGGCTACACCTTC
-	TRBV28	-	TRBJ1-1	CASTPPGDTEAFF	TGTGCCAGCACCCCCCCTGGAGACACTGAAGCTTTCTTT
-	TRBV29-1	-	TRBJ1-5	CSVEDLCSNQPQHF	TGCAGCGTTGAAGATTTATGCAGTAATCAGCCCCAGCATTTT
-	TRBV4-3	-	TRBJ1-6	CASSRLLAPIREPLHF	TGCGCCAGCAGCCGTCTTTTGGCCCCAATACGTGAACCCCTCCACTTT
once	TRBV5-1	-	TRBJ2-3	CASSLAQGGRDTQYF	TGCGCCAGCAGCTTGGCACAGGGAGGGCGGGATACGCAGTATTTT
-	TRBV6-6	-	TRBJ1-2	CASSYSREDYGYTF	TGTGCCAGCAGTTACTCGAGGGAGGACTATGGCTACACCTTC
-	TRBV4-1	-	TRBJ2-7	CASSQVLGVVDEQYF	TGCGCCAGCAGCCAAGTCTTAGGGGTTGTGGACGAGCAGTACTTC
-	TRBV11-1	-	TRBJ2-7	CASSSKYEQYF	TGTGCCAGCAGCTCAAAATACGAGCAGTACTTC
-	TRBV3-1/TRBV3-2	-	TRBJ1-1	CASAEAFF	TGTGCCAGTGCGGAGGCTTTCTTT
-	TRBV19	-	TRBJ1-6	CASSYQGFNSPLHF	TGTGCCAGTAGTTACCAGGGCTTCAATTCACCCCTCCACTTT
-	TRBV6-6	-	TRBJ1-1	CASSYGGPEAFF	TGTGCCAGCAGTTACGGGGGCCCTGAAGCTTTCTTT
-	TRBV4-3	TRBD1	TRBJ2-1	CASSQERGRMDEQFF	TGCGCCAGCAGCCAAGAGAGGGGGCGCATGGATGAGCAGTTCTTC
-	TRBV6-5	TRBD1	TRBJ2-1	CASSYSQGAYNEQFF	TGTGCCAGCAGTTACTCGCAGGGGGCTTACAATGAGCAGTTCTTC
-	TRBV7-9	-	TRBJ1-3	CASSLTQGKGNTIYF	TGTGCCAGCAGCTTAACGCAGGGGAAGGGAAACACCATATATTTT
-	TRBV4-3	TRBD2	TRBJ2-7	CASSQLLAGGPYEQYF	TGCGCCAGCAGCCAATTACTAGCGGGGGGCCCCTACGAGCAGTACTTC
-	TRBV7-9	-	TRBJ1-4	CASSLGPRVAEEKLFF	TGTGCCAGCAGCCTGGGGCCTCGTGTAGCGGAAGAAAAACTGTTTTTT
once	TRBV7-8	-	TRBJ2-7	CASSLGLPYYEQYF	TGTGCCAGCAGCTTAGGTCTCCCCTACTACGAGCAGTACTTC
once	TRBV6-5	TRBD1	TRBJ2-7	CASSYSETGGYEQYF	TGTGCCAGCAGTTACTCCGAGACAGGGGGCTACGAGCAGTACTTC
-	TRBV4-1	-	TRBJ1-1	CASSQSPGFNTEAFF	TGCGCCAGCAGCCAATCCCCGGGATTCAACACTGAAGCTTTCTTT
-	TRBV6-1	TRBD1	TRBJ1-2	CASSEGLGTDYGYTF	TGTGCCAGCAGTGAAGGCTTGGGGACAGACTATGGCTACACCTTC
-	TRBV11-2	TRBD2	TRBJ2-5	CASSLGEGGGEQETQYF	TGTGCCAGCAGCTTAGGGGAGGGCGGGGGGGAACAAGAGACCCAGTACTTC
medium-sized	TRBV18	-	TRBJ2-7	CASSPEREDYEQYF	TGTGCCAGCTCACCGGAGAGGGAAGACTACGAGCAGTACTTC